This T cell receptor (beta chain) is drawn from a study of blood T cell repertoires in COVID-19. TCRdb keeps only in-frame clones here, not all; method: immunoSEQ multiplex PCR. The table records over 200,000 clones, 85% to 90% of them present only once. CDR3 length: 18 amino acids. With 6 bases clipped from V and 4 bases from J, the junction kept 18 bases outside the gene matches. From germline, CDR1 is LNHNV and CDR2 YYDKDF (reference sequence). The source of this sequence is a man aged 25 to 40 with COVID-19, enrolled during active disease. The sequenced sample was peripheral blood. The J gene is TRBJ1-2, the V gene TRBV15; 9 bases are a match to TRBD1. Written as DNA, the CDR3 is TGTGCCACCAGTCGTGGCACGGGACAGGGAATTTTAGGCTATGGCTACACCTTC. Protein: CATSRGTGQGILGYGYTF.